This record looks at one T cell receptor (beta chain) sequence and its context. One end of the junction varies from germline; a read error may be responsible. Data came from immunoSEQ multiplex PCR; TCRdb stores just in-frame clones and leaves some out. The sample holds around 140,000 clones, roughly 80% seen once. This specimen belongs to a study of blood T cell repertoires in COVID-19. This CDR3 region has 14 residues. In germline, CDR1 is SSHAT, CDR2 FNYEAQ (reference sequence). The clonotype comes from a human donor in a cohort sampled during active COVID-19. Source material: peripheral blood. The V call is TRBV7-7, the J call TRBJ1-4, with TRBD1 as a possible D gene (5 bases). The CDR3 sequence is CASSLSAGTGKLFF. The CDR3, as DNA: TGTGCTAGCAGCTTATCAGCAGGGACTGGAAAACTGTTTTTT. The entire variable domain, with the rest obtained from reference TRBV7-7 and TRBJ1-4, is as follows: GAGVSQSPRYKVTKRGQDVTLRCDPISSHATLYWYQQALGQGPEFLTYFNYEAQPDKSGLPSDRFSAERPEGSISTLTIQRTEQRDSAMYRCASSLSAGTGKLFFGSGTQLSVL.